This T cell receptor (beta chain) was profiled in a study of blood T cell repertoires in COVID-19. V lost 0 bases and J lost 1, with 9 bases in between. Per germline, CDR1 MNHEY and CDR2 SMNVEV (reference sequence). This CDR3 is 15 amino acids long. Original analysis: Estimates of nucleated cell counts were drawn from the amplification of reference gene primers. The data were produced by immunoSEQ multiplex PCR, yet TCRdb's version contains in-frame clones alone and is incomplete. Clone size and the V and J calls come from that table; the DNA yielded D and trimming. The repertoire holds under 250,000 clones, roughly 80% seen once, with roughly 7.9% in the top ten. Only a few counts were recorded for this clone.

The sequencing input was peripheral blood. The receptor was isolated from a woman older than 75 with acute or convalescent COVID-19. The chain links TRBV27 to TRBJ1-1; no firm D call. As DNA, the CDR3 is TGTGCCAGCAGTTTATCGTCCTCTTGGAACACTGAAGCTTTCTTT. The encoded protein is CASSLSSSWNTEAFF.